The source of this TCR beta chain is a study of blood T cell repertoires in COVID-19. Study background: PBMCs, B-cell-depleted T cells, or T cells were the source of the cDNA or gDNA that made up the material.

The CDR3 runs 15 residues. Trimming took 2 bases from V and 6 from J; bases not matched to a gene: 5. Germline lookup yields CDR1 SGHRS and CDR2 YFSETQ. Per the original data handling: Reference gene primer amplification gave nucleated cell count estimates. Measured with immunoSEQ multiplex PCR; TCRdb has only the in-frame clones, and not every one. V, J and clone size were drawn from that table, and D and trimming were deduced from the DNA. The data contain fewer than 300,000 clones, around nine tenths of them singletons. This TCR came from a man in his thirties or forties with acute or convalescent COVID-19. Sequencing used peripheral blood. V usage is TRBV5-1 and J usage is TRBJ2-3, with TRBD2 matching over 11 bases. This chain's CDR3 is CASSFGLAGGDTQYF. The CDR3 region has the DNA TGCGCCAGCAGCTTCGGCCTAGCGGGGGGCGATACGCAGTATTTT. Together with reference TRBV5-1 and TRBJ2-3, the CDR3 gives the full variable domain: KAGVTQTPRYLIKTRGQQVTLSCSPISGHRSVSWYQQTPGQGLQFLFEYFSETQRNKGNFPGRFSGRQFSNSRSEMNVSTLELGDSALYLCASSFGLAGGDTQYFGPGTRLTVL.